Below, 13 T cell receptor beta chains from the same sample are listed, as sequenced in a study of shared clonotypes between healthy human individuals. Some clones are missing from TCRdb's copy, which holds only in-frame ones; the method was immunoSEQ multiplex PCR. Found here are roughly 2 million clones, about 95% of them singletons; the top ten hold about 1.1%. Selected positively for CCR7 and CD45RO-negative, naive CD8 cells excluded terminally differentiated effector memory CD45RA+ cells. The sequencing input was naive CD8+ T cells sorted from blood. The receptors were gathered from a man aged 18 to 29 in good health.

This clone was seen more than once but under ten times. An end of the junction differs from the germline gene, which may be a read error. The chain employs TRBV9 and TRBJ2-3; possibly TRBD2 for D (6 bases). Germline lookup yields CDR1 SGDLS and CDR2 YYNGEE. The CDR3 totals 13 residues. This CDR3 reads CSNGTPSTDTQYF. CDR3 coding DNA: TGCTCCAACGGGACTCCGAGCACAGATACGCAGTATTTT.

The J gene is TRBJ1-1, the V gene TRBV27; D unresolved. This CDR3 region has 15 residues. Trimming stripped 4 bases from V and 0 bases from J, with 12 bases between. Germline CDR1 and CDR2: MNHEY and SMNVEV (reference sequence). For the CDR3, the DNA is TGTGCCAGCAGTTCCATGATAGGGATGAACACTGAAGCTTTCTTT. Protein sequence: CASSSMIGMNTEAFF.

Points on this clone: The same CDR3 also results from other DNA sequences found in this sample. The chain joins TRBV27 to TRBJ2-7; D perhaps matches TRBD1 (6 bases). V was cut by 2 bases and J by 3 bases, with 8 bases left in between. Per the germline V gene, CDR1 is MNHEY and CDR2 is SMNVEV (reference sequence). CDR3 length: 13 residues. The CDR3 loop reads CASSLGGYYEQYF. In DNA form, the CDR3 reads TGTGCCAGCAGTTTAGGGGGCTACTACGAGCAGTACTTC.

The chain carries TRBV27 and TRBJ2-1; 13 bases line up with TRBD2. V lost 9 bases to trimming and J lost 4 bases; unmatched junction nucleotides: 6. Germline CDR1 MNHEY, CDR2 SMNVEV (reference sequence). The CDR3 is made up of 15 amino acids. CDR3: CASRTSGSGYNEQFF. In DNA, the CDR3 is TGTGCCAGTAGGACTAGCGGGAGTGGGTACAATGAGCAGTTCTTC.

The chain recombines TRBV25-1 with TRBJ2-7; D could derive from TRBD1 or TRBD2 (5 bases each). Germline values: CDR1 MGHDK, CDR2 SYGVNS. V was pared by 8 bases and J by 6 bases, with 11 bases between. The CDR3 sequence is 11 residues long. The CDR3 coding sequence is TGTGCCAGCTCGCTCGGGGCCGAGCAGTACTTC. Protein: CASSLGAEQYF.

V and J are TRBV5-1 and TRBJ1-2; TRBD1 aligns across 10 bases. The germline gives CDR1 SGHRS, CDR2 YFSETQ. This CDR3 has 14 amino acids. V dropped 3 bases and J dropped 6; count of bases not matched to a gene: 5. The CDR3 is CASSSAGTGDGYTF. The CDR3 region has the DNA TGCGCCAGCAGCTCGGCCGGGACAGGGGATGGCTACACCTTC.

This chain connects TRBV7-2 to TRBJ2-2, with D unclear. The CDR3 totals 16 residues. V gave up 0 bases and J gave up 4 bases, with 12 bases separating them. Germline CDR1 SGHTA, CDR2 FQGNSA. The CDR3, as DNA: TGTGCCAGCAGCTTAGCTTTGACCGGACCCACCGGGGAGCTGTTTTTT. Residues: CASSLALTGPTGELFF. The variable domain in full, with the rest retrieved from reference TRBV7-2 and TRBJ2-2, is GAGVSQSPSNKVTEKGKDVELRCDPISGHTALYWYRQSLGQGLEFLIYFQGNSAPDKSGLPSDRFSAERTGGSVSTLTIQRTQQEDSAVYLCASSLALTGPTGELFFGEGSRLTVL.

The count of this clone is one. V and J are TRBV5-6 and TRBJ2-7, with 11 bases lining up with TRBD1. The CDR3 extends over 16 amino acids. Losses at the gene ends were 0 bases for V and 1 base for J; bases not matched to a gene: 3. Germline loops: CDR1 SGHDT, CDR2 YYEEEE. CDR3 loop: CASSLEGQGVSYEQYF. As DNA, the CDR3 is TGTGCCAGCAGCTTGGAGGGACAGGGGGTGTCCTACGAGCAGTACTTC. The full variable domain, rest sourced from reference TRBV5-6 and TRBJ2-7, is DAGVTQSPTHLIKTRGQQVTLRCSPKSGHDTVSWYQQALGQGPQFIFQYYEEEERQRGNFPDRFSGHQFPNYSSELNVNALLLGDSALYLCASSLEGQGVSYEQYFGPGTRLTVT.

In the case of this clone: Other DNA sequences within the sample encode an identical CDR3. In nucleotides, the CDR3 is TGCGCCAGCAGCTTGGCCACAGGTTACGAGCAGTACTTC. Its translation is CASSLATGYEQYF. V gene TRBV5-1 combines with J gene TRBJ2-7; D perhaps matches TRBD1 (5 bases). Germline V gene data show CDR1 as SGHRS and CDR2 as YFSETQ. V was shortened by 0 bases and J by 4 bases, with 8 bases between the two germline ends. The CDR3 runs to 13 residues.

This rearrangement joins TRBV19 to TRBJ1-5, with TRBD1 identical over 9 bases. This CDR3 is built from 13 residues. The germline CDR1 and CDR2 sequences are LNHDA and SQIVND (reference sequence). The CDR3 sequence is CKTDRGSNQPQHF. The CDR3 DNA reads TGTAAAACCGACAGGGGGAGCAATCAGCCCCAGCATTTT.

V usage is TRBV2 and J usage is TRBJ2-7; possibly TRBD1 for D (6 bases). V shed 6 bases and J shed 7 bases, with 13 bases lying between them. This CDR3 has 12 residues. Germline V gives CDR1 SNHLY, CDR2 FYNNEI. CDR3 DNA sequence: TGTGCCAGCAGCGACGATACAGGGGAGCAGTACTTC. This encodes CASSDDTGEQYF. Supplemented by reference TRBV2 and TRBJ2-7, the full variable domain reads EPEVTQTPSHQVTQMGQEVILRCVPISNHLYFYWYRQILGQKVEFLVSFYNNEISEKSEIFDDQFSVERPDGSNFTLKIRSTKLEDSAMYFCASSDDTGEQYFGPGTRLTVT.

J is TRBJ2-2 and V is TRBV7-8, with TRBD1 matching 9 bases. V trimming: 2 bases; J trimming: 3 bases; junction bases outside the gene matches: 10. This CDR3 has 18 residues. Germline V gives CDR1 SGHVS, CDR2 FQNEAQ. The CDR3 coding sequence is TGTGCCAGCAGCTTACCTGGACAGGGGTCAAAGGACACCGGGGAGCTGTTTTTT. Its protein product is CASSLPGQGSKDTGELFF.

This clone was observed a single time. The V and J genes are TRBV4-1 and TRBJ2-1; 14 nucleotides match TRBD2. With V trimmed by 0 bases and J by 7 bases, 5 bases remained unmatched. This CDR3 region has 17 residues. Per the germline V gene, CDR1 is MGHRA and CDR2 is YSYEKL. As DNA, the CDR3 is TGCGCCAGCAGCCAAGAAAAAGGGACTAGCGGGAGTAATGAGCAGTTCTTC. Protein sequence: CASSQEKGTSGSNEQFF.